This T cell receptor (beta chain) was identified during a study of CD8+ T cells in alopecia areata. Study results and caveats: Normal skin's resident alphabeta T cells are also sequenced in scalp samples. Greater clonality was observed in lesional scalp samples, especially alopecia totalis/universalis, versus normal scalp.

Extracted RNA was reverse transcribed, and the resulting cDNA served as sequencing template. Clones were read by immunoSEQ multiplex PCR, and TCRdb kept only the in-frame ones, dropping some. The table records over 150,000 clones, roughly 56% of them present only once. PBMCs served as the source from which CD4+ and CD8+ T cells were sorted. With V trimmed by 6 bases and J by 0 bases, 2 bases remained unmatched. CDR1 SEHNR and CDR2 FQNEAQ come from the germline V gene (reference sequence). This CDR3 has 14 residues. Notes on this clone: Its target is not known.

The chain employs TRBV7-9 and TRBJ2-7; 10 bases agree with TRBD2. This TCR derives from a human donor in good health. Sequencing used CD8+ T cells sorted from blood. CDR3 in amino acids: CASSGLADSYEQYF. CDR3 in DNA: TGTGCCAGCAGTGGACTAGCGGACTCCTACGAGCAGTACTTC.